These T cell receptor beta chains were read from a single sample in a study of blood T cell repertoires in COVID-19. Sequencing used immunoSEQ multiplex PCR; TCRdb keeps in-frame clones, though not all of them. This table has 60,000 to 70,000 clones, approximately 86% appearing once. Sequenced sample: peripheral blood. These TCRs come from a woman in her fifties or sixties with acute or convalescent COVID-19. The CDR3 runs from the conserved cysteine through the conserved F or W. D genes are given only for firm matches. Size tells how often a clone was seen (once, few, many) or the class of an expanded clone, and some rows leave it out.

v_gene	len	abundance	d_gene	j_gene	CDR3nt	CDR3aa
TRBV15	15	.	.	TRBJ1-5	TGTGCCACCAGCAGAGATCTAGTTAGCAATCAGCCCCAGCATTTT	CATSRDLVSNQPQHF
TRBV4-1	12	.	.	TRBJ1-2	TGCGCCAGCAGCGAAGCCTCTTATGGCTACACCTTC	CASSEASYGYTF
TRBV19	14	.	TRBD1	TRBJ2-5	TGTGCCAGTAGTAGAGGGGACAGCCAAGAGACCCAGTACTTC	CASSRGDSQETQYF
TRBV28	12	once	.	TRBJ1-2	TGTGCCAGCAGTTTCACCAGGATTGGCTACACCTTC	CASSFTRIGYTF
TRBV9	15	.	TRBD1	TRBJ1-4	TGTGCCAGCAGCCCACAGGGGGTTGCTAATGAAAAACTGTTTTTT	CASSPQGVANEKLFF
TRBV29-1	11	.	.	TRBJ1-5	TGCAGCGTTGAAGATCCTCCTCTCCGGCATTTT	CSVEDPPLRHF
TRBV11-2	12	.	.	TRBJ1-2	TGTGCCAGCAGCTTAGCTGGCCTCGGCTACACCTTC	CASSLAGLGYTF
TRBV5-1	13	.	TRBD1	TRBJ1-1	TGCGCCAGCAGCCCGGGGGCAGGGGGCAAAGCTTTCTTT	CASSPGAGGKAFF
TRBV15	16	.	.	TRBJ2-2	TGTGCCACCAGCAGGTGGGTAGGCGGCAACACCGGGGAGCTGTTTTTT	CATSRWVGGNTGELFF
TRBV23-1	17	once	.	TRBJ1-5	TGCGCCAGCAGTCAAAACAGGTCCGCCCGGCCGAATCAGCCCCAGCATTTT	CASSQNRSARPNQPQHF
TRBV7-2	16	.	TRBD1	TRBJ1-2	TGTGCCAGCAGCTTAGCGTTCCAGGGGGCCAACTATGGCTACACCTTC	CASSLAFQGANYGYTF
TRBV28	12	.	.	TRBJ1-6	TGTGCCAGCAGTTTTAGCTTCTCACCCCTCCACTTT	CASSFSFSPLHF
TRBV29-1	13	.	.	TRBJ2-6	TGCAGCGTTAAGCCCTCTGGGGCCAACGTCCTGACTTTC	CSVKPSGANVLTF
TRBV29-1	11	.	TRBD1	TRBJ1-1	TGCAGCGCCGGACAGGGTATTGAAGCTTTCTTT	CSAGQGIEAFF
TRBV9	16	.	.	TRBJ1-3	TGTGCCAGCAGCCCCCAACCGGGACTTTCGGGAAACACCATATATTTT	CASSPQPGLSGNTIYF
TRBV28	13	.	TRBD1	TRBJ1-2	TGTGCCGAAGGGGGCGCCGGCGGCTATGGCTACACCTTC	CAEGGAGGYGYTF
TRBV24-1	14	once	.	TRBJ2-7	TGTGCCACCAGTGATCGGACAGTAAGCTACGAGCAGTACTTC	CATSDRTVSYEQYF
TRBV6-5	13	.	.	TRBJ2-2	TGTGCCAGCAGTCCGGACAGCCCCGGGGAGCTGTTTTTT	CASSPDSPGELFF
TRBV1	21	.	.	TRBJ2-7	TGCACCAGCAGCCATTGCCATAGCGGGAGTTCGAACTCCACGTGGGGCTCCGAGCAGTACTTC	CTSSHCHSGSSNSTWGSEQYF
TRBV27	15	.	TRBD1	TRBJ1-1	TGTGCCAGCAGTTCCCGGACAGGGAGGAACACTGAAGCTTTCTTT	CASSSRTGRNTEAFF
TRBV5-6	13	.	TRBD1	TRBJ1-2	TGTGCCAGCAGCCCGACAGGGAACTATGGCTACACCTTC	CASSPTGNYGYTF
TRBV30	16	once	TRBD2	TRBJ2-7	TGTGCCTGGAGCTCGGGACTAGTAATCTATCCCCTCGAGCAGTACTTC	CAWSSGLVIYPLEQYF
TRBV19	16	.	TRBD2	TRBJ2-1	TGTGCCAGTAGTATCCTGACTAGCGGGGGGAACAATGAGCAGTTCTTC	CASSILTSGGNNEQFF
TRBV7-9	14	.	TRBD1	TRBJ2-7	TGTGCCAGCAGCTTGACCGGGACAGCGAACGAGCAGTACTTC	CASSLTGTANEQYF
TRBV10-2	15	.	TRBD2	TRBJ2-7	TGCGCCAGCAGGGACGGGGCGGGAGCATCCTACGAGCAGTACTTC	CASRDGAGASYEQYF
TRBV11-3	13	once	.	TRBJ1-6	TGTGCCAGCAGCTTAGAGAAGCGTTCACCCCTCCACTTT	CASSLEKRSPLHF
TRBV7-9	15	.	TRBD1	TRBJ1-1	TGTGCCAGCAGCTTTTATGACGGGACAGACACTGAAGCTTTCTTT	CASSFYDGTDTEAFF
TRBV27	15	.	TRBD2	TRBJ2-1	TGTGCCAGCAGTTCCCCTAGCGGGAGTTACAATGAGCAGTTCTTC	CASSSPSGSYNEQFF
TRBV6-5	15	.	.	TRBJ2-3	TGTGCCAGCAGTTTGAGGACAGCCTCCACAGATACGCAGTATTTT	CASSLRTASTDTQYF
TRBV5-1	11	.	.	TRBJ2-7	TGCGCCAGCAGCTTGGACGGCGAGCAGTACTTC	CASSLDGEQYF
TRBV2	12	.	TRBD1	TRBJ1-1	TGTGCCTCTCAGACAGGGCACACTGAAGCTTTCTTT	CASQTGHTEAFF